The entry that follows covers one T cell receptor beta chain sequence. Original processing notes: For nucleated cells, counts were estimated from reference gene primer amplification. Clones were sequenced by immunoSEQ multiplex PCR, and TCRdb holds only the in-frame ones, with some missing. D and trimming were read from the DNA, whereas the V and J calls and clone size are those reported in that table. The repertoire consists of roughly 52,000 clones, with around 83% occurring once and the leading ten covering 5.2%. The data were obtained in a study of blood T cell repertoires in COVID-19. Background on the study: The United States, Italy and Spain were the sources of the acute and convalescent COVID-19 samples. T cells, B-cell-depleted T cells, or PBMCs provided the cDNA or gDNA that served as material.

The sequenced sample was peripheral blood. The receptor was isolated from a human donor in a cohort sampled during active COVID-19.

The DNA for the CDR3 is TGTGCCAGCAGTTTATCGCCAGCAGGGACTAGCACAGATACGCAGTATTTT. Protein: CASSLSPAGTSTDTQYF. This chain connects TRBV27 to TRBJ2-3; D is perhaps TRBD2 (6 bases). The CDR3 runs 17 residues. CDR1 and CDR2 from the germline V gene are MNHEY and SMNVEV (reference sequence). The V gene lost 0 bases and the J gene lost 0 bases, with 13 bases spanning the gap.